This paragraph covers one T cell receptor beta chain sequence. Its cognate antigen is unknown. Primers included in the PCR were 60 Vbeta and 13 Jbeta primers. Profiling relied on immunoSEQ multiplex PCR, and the TCRdb table lists in-frame clones only, not all of them. The table records approximately 120,000 clones, over 60% of them present only once. The data derive from a study of cytomegalovirus exposure and HLA in healthy donors. Regarding the study as a whole: Altogether, 164 TCR beta chains were recorded as cytomegalovirus-associated. A later analysis linked around 15,000 TCR beta sequences to HLA alleles at 0.05 false discovery rate. Rates of TCR association differed by HLA locus in a later analysis, with DRB1 highest and HLA-C lowest.

CDR1 SGHTA and CDR2 FQGNSA come from the germline V gene. Trimming cost V 5 bases and J 8 bases, with 12 bases left between them. The CDR3 spans 12 residues. This sequence originates from a man aged 45-65 years in good health and CMV-seronegative. The sequenced material came from PBMCs. The V and J genes are TRBV7-2 and TRBJ1-2; TRBD1 might be the D (6 bases). CDR3 bases: TGTGCCAGCAGCAGGACAGACTTCGGCTACACCTTC. Encoded protein: CASSRTDFGYTF. Combining the CDR3 with reference TRBV7-2 and TRBJ1-2 gives the whole variable domain GAGVSQSPSNKVTEKGKDVELRCDPISGHTALYWYRQSLGQGLEFLIYFQGNSAPDKSGLPSDRFSAERTGGSVSTLTIQRTQQEDSAVYLCASSRTDFGYTFGSGTRLTVV.